This TCR beta chain was retrieved from a study of early T cells in non-severe SARS-CoV-2 infection. TCRdb re-called the 5' RACE reads through MiXCR, storing one row per CDR3 protein. This sample carries about 80,000 distinct CDR3 sequences, about 12% of them seen once, and the ten largest clones take around 2.4%. The CDR3 contains 15 residues. Trimming at V came to 5 bases and at J to 5 bases, leaving 6 bases not matched to a gene. Germline assignment: CDR1 MDHEN and CDR2 SYDVKM. At least ten counts were recorded for this clonotype. The clonotype was recovered from an adult who was a healthcare worker with PCR-confirmed SARS-CoV-2 infection or an uninfected control (not recorded which). The V call is TRBV28, the J call TRBJ2-5, with 12 bases that match TRBD2. Sequencing input: whole blood. The CDR3 sequence: CASSLAGGAEETQYF. CDR3 nucleotide sequence: TGTGCCAGCAGTCTAGCGGGGGGGGCCGAGGAGACCCAGTACTTC.